These 8 T cell receptor beta chains originate from one sample sequenced in a study of technical replicates of blood from a few donors. Assay: immunoSEQ multiplex PCR; the TCRdb copy retains only in-frame clones and omits some. The sample includes about 83,000 clones, around nine tenths of them seen just once. Source material: T cells isolated from PBMCs. Source of these receptors: a human donor in good health.

J is TRBJ2-1 and V is TRBV5-1, with 7 bases that match TRBD1. From germline, CDR1 is SGHRS and CDR2 YFSETQ. This CDR3 contains 13 residues. Trimming took 5 bases from V and 8 from J; bases not matched to a gene: 7. This CDR3 is CASRTTQGDEQFF. The CDR3 nucleotides are TGCGCCAGCAGAACCACTCAGGGGGATGAGCAGTTCTTC.

The chain recombines TRBV25-1 with TRBJ2-1; perhaps TRBD2 as D (6 bases). In germline, CDR1 is MGHDK, CDR2 SYGVNS. V lost 6 bases, J lost 9 bases, and 15 bases lay in between. The CDR3 has 13 residues. CDR3 in DNA: TGTGCCAGCAGGGAGGGAGAGGTGGGTGAGCAGTTCTTC. This sequence encodes CASREGEVGEQFF. Full variable domain (outside the CDR3, taken from reference TRBV25-1 and TRBJ2-1): EADIYQTPRYLVIGTGKKITLECSQTMGHDKMYWYQQDPGMELHLIHYSYGVNSTEKGDLSSESTVSRIRTEHFPLTLESARPSHTSQYLCASREGEVGEQFFGPGTRLTVL.

The chain carries TRBV7-2 and TRBJ2-2; TRBD2 aligns across 8 bases. V lost 4 bases to trimming and J lost 4 bases; unmatched junction nucleotides: 8. The CDR3 runs 16 residues. Germline-derived CDR1 and CDR2 are SGHTA and FQGNSA. DNA of the CDR3: TGTGCCAGCAGCTCATACTCTGGACTAGCCACCGGGGAGCTGTTTTTT. Translation: CASSSYSGLATGELFF.

The CDR3 DNA reads as TGTGCCAGCAGTGCACAGGGGGCCTACGAGCAGTACTTC. Encoded protein: CASSAQGAYEQYF. The chain carries TRBV6-1 and TRBJ2-7, with 8 bases aligning to TRBD1. Per the germline V gene, CDR1 is MNHNS and CDR2 is SASEGT. The CDR3 length is 13 residues. Trimming at V came to 4 bases and at J to 2 bases, leaving 1 base not matched to a gene.

The J gene is TRBJ2-5, the V gene TRBV7-6; D perhaps matches TRBD1 (6 bases). The CDR3 sequence is 12 residues long. Trimming took 6 bases from V and 5 from J, leaving 10 bases between them. The germline CDR1 and CDR2 sequences are SGHVS and FNYEAQ. The CDR3 DNA follows: TGTGCCAGCAGTCGAAGGGGGGAGACCCAGTACTTC. Its translation: CASSRRGETQYF.

V gene TRBV2 combines with J gene TRBJ1-2; 8 bases fit TRBD1. V was pared by 5 bases and J by 6 bases, with 17 bases of the junction left unmatched. The CDR3 loop spans 17 amino acids. Germline V gene data show CDR1 as SNHLY and CDR2 as FYNNEI. The CDR3 region has the DNA TGTGCCAGCAGTAAAACCAGGGAGGCCAGGGGGCTCGATGGCTACACCTTC. This gives the protein CASSKTREARGLDGYTF.

V and J are TRBV11-3 and TRBJ1-1, with 7 positions matching TRBD1. J was trimmed by 1 base and V by 1 base; bases with no gene match: 6. The CDR3 is 16 amino acids. Germline V gene sequence: CDR1 SGHNT, CDR2 YENEEA. The CDR3 spells CASSLGAGTENTEAFF. The CDR3 DNA follows: TGTGCCAGCAGCTTAGGGGCCGGGACAGAGAACACTGAAGCTTTCTTT.

The rearrangement joins TRBV2 to TRBJ1-4, with 8 bases lining up with TRBD1. This CDR3 contains 13 residues. Germline trimming cut 6 bases from V and 8 bases from J; bases unmatched to any gene: 5. CDR1 SNHLY and CDR2 FYNNEI come from the germline V gene. The CDR3 bases are TGTGCCAGCAGGGGTGGGACAGGCGAAAAACTGTTTTTT. This encodes CASRGGTGEKLFF.